This TCR beta chain was recovered during a study of cytomegalovirus exposure and HLA in healthy donors. This CDR3 contains 15 residues. V shed 4 bases and J shed 0 bases, with 12 bases lying between them. Germline V lookup: CDR1 MNHEY, CDR2 SVGAGI. The PCR made use of 60 Vbeta and 13 Jbeta primers. Clones were sequenced by immunoSEQ multiplex PCR, and TCRdb holds only the in-frame ones, with some missing. The sample has 150,000 to 200,000 clones, roughly 85% seen once; the top ten hold about 14%. The clonotype originates from a man in his forties or fifties in good health and CMV-seropositive. This chain connects TRBV6-5 to TRBJ1-2; D not resolved. Sequencing used PBMCs. The CDR3 region has the DNA TGTGCCAGCAGTTCCCTACAGATAACTAACTATGGCTACACCTTC. Amino acid sequence: CASSSLQITNYGYTF.